Listed here are 25 T cell receptor beta chains from one sample, sequenced in a study of early T cells in non-severe SARS-CoV-2 infection. One entry per CDR3 protein results from TCRdb running MiXCR on the 5' RACE reads. The sample has some 80,000 distinct CDR3 sequences, about an eighth seen once. Sequenced material: whole blood. These receptors were collected from an adult who was a healthcare worker with PCR-confirmed SARS-CoV-2 infection or an uninfected control (not recorded which).

The chain joins TRBV9 to TRBJ2-1; TRBD2 aligns across 7 bases. V was clipped by 0 bases and J by 7 bases; unmatched bases: 7. This CDR3 is built from 15 residues. CDR1 and CDR2 (germline): SGDLS, YYNGEE. The chain's CDR3 is CASSVEGQGGNEQFF. In DNA form, the CDR3 reads TGTGCCAGCAGCGTAGAGGGTCAGGGAGGGAATGAGCAGTTCTTC.

This clonotype was counted at least ten times. The chain carries TRBV12-3 or TRBV12-4 and TRBJ2-3; TRBD1 matches 8 bases. V lost 3 bases, J lost 4 bases, and 6 bases stayed unmatched. CDR3 length: 15 residues. The CDR3 bases are TGTGCCAGCAGTTTTGACAGGGGATCCTCAGATACGCAGTATTTT. The encoded protein is CASSFDRGSSDTQYF.

This clonotype was seen at least ten times. The V call is TRBV6-6, the J call TRBJ2-5; D is uncertain. The length of the CDR3 is 11 residues. The ends were cut back, 0 bases at V and 4 bases at J, with 0 bases in the middle. In germline, CDR1 is MNHNY, CDR2 SVGAGI (reference sequence). The CDR3 bases are TGTGCCAGCAGTTACTCAGAGACCCAGTACTTC. Residues: CASSYSETQYF.

The chain recombines TRBV11-2 with TRBJ2-5, with TRBD2 identical over 10 bases. Per germline, CDR1 SGHAT and CDR2 FQNNGV. The length of the CDR3 is 14 residues. With V trimmed by 3 bases and J by 5 bases, 3 bases remained unmatched. The CDR3 bases are TGTGCCAGCAGCTTTACTAGCGGGGTGGAGACCCAGTACTTC. This codes for CASSFTSGVETQYF.

In this sample, this clonotype turned up a few times. This chain joins TRBV5-1 and TRBJ1-6; 9 bases agree with TRBD1. The CDR3 loop spans 15 amino acids. CDR1 is SGHRS and CDR2 is YFSETQ in the germline V gene. With 4 bases clipped from V and 9 bases from J, the junction kept 8 bases outside the gene matches. The CDR3 here is CASSTEQGAGSPLHF. Here the CDR3 DNA reads TGCGCCAGCAGCACAGAACAGGGGGCAGGTTCACCCCTCCACTTT.

This clonotype has a count of ten or more. The rearrangement joins TRBV10-3 to TRBJ2-5; D is perhaps TRBD2 (5 bases). V was pared by 6 bases and J by 1 base, with 9 bases between. Germline CDR1 ENHRY, CDR2 SYGVKD. This CDR3 comprises 13 residues. The CDR3 here is CAIREAVQETQYF. DNA for the CDR3: TGTGCCATCAGGGAAGCGGTCCAAGAGACCCAGTACTTC.

The chain combines TRBV5-6 with TRBJ2-7; 10 bases line up with TRBD2. CDR3 length equals 16 residues. Germline lookup yields CDR1 SGHDT and CDR2 YYEEEE. The V and J ends lost 4 bases and 4 bases, in that order; junction bases with no gene match: 11. The CDR3 bases are TGTGCCAGCAGCCCACTAGCGGGGCCCACCCATTACGAGCAGTACTTC. Its translation is CASSPLAGPTHYEQYF. Variable domain in full (rest from reference TRBV5-6 and TRBJ2-7): DAGVTQSPTHLIKTRGQQVTLRCSPKSGHDTVSWYQQALGQGPQFIFQYYEEEERQRGNFPDRFSGHQFPNYSSELNVNALLLGDSALYLCASSPLAGPTHYEQYFGPGTRLTVT.

The chain recombines TRBV5-3 with TRBJ1-1; tentative D call: TRBD1 (5 bases). TRBV5-3 is labeled an ORF, and its function is uncertain. The CDR3 length is 15 residues. Deletions cut 3 bases from V and 4 bases from J, with 16 bases between. The CDR3 nucleotides read TGTGCCAGAAGCTCCTGGGGCACTTTGCCCACTGAAGCTTTCTTT. Amino acids: CARSSWGTLPTEAFF.

In this sample, this clonotype turned up many times. The chain recombines TRBV6-1 with TRBJ2-2; D is undetermined. Germline values: CDR1 MNHNS, CDR2 SASEGT. The V and J ends lost 3 bases and 1 base respectively, with 6 bases between them. This CDR3 has 14 residues. CDR3 in DNA: TGTGCCAGCAGTGACTTAATGAACACCGGGGAGCTGTTTTTT. Translated, it gives CASSDLMNTGELFF.

A few counts support this clonotype. The gene calls are TRBV7-8 and TRBJ1-2; the match to TRBD1 covers 8 bases. V trimming: 1 base; J trimming: 1 base; junction bases outside the gene matches: 8. CDR1 and CDR2 (germline): SGHVS, FQNEAQ. The CDR3 has 17 residues. This chain's CDR3 is CASSLGDGTGLNYGYTF. The DNA for the CDR3 is TGTGCCAGCAGCTTAGGGGACGGGACAGGCCTTAACTATGGCTACACCTTC.

J is TRBJ2-1 and V is TRBV6-2 or TRBV6-3; D is unresolved. The V gene's germline CDR1 is MNHEY and CDR2 SVGEGT. The V and J ends lost 5 bases and 5 bases respectively, with 13 bases between them. There are 14 residues in the CDR3. The CDR3 sequence: CASSTSQPNNEQFF. The CDR3 bases are TGTGCCAGCAGTACTTCACAGCCGAACAATGAGCAGTTCTTC.

This clonotype was seen only a few times. This rearrangement joins TRBV5-1 to TRBJ2-7; 12 nucleotides line up with TRBD2. The CDR3 totals 16 residues. The V and J ends lost 0 bases and 2 bases, in that order; junction bases with no gene match: 3. Germline V lookup: CDR1 SGHRS, CDR2 YFSETQ. The CDR3 sequence is CASSLAPSGGAYEQYF. In DNA, the CDR3 is TGCGCCAGCAGCTTGGCCCCTAGCGGGGGGGCCTACGAGCAGTACTTC.

This clonotype appeared many times. V gene TRBV20-1 combines with J gene TRBJ2-1, with 8 bases matching TRBD2. CDR3 length: 13 residues. From germline, CDR1 is DFQATT and CDR2 SNEGSKA (reference sequence). Trimming cost V 6 bases and J 8 bases; bases outside gene matches: 9. The CDR3 region is CSATRGGRDEQFF. The CDR3 DNA reads TGCAGTGCAACCCGGGGGGGGCGCGATGAGCAGTTCTTC.

This clonotype was detected a few times. This chain connects TRBV6-4 to TRBJ2-1, with D uncertain. Germline-derived CDR1 and CDR2 are MRHNA and SNTAGT. V shed 0 bases and J shed 7 bases, with 10 bases lying between them. The CDR3 is 14 residues long. As DNA, the CDR3 is TGTGCCAGCAGTGACTCGGAGAGAGTAAATGAGCAGTTCTTC. As protein: CASSDSERVNEQFF.

This clonotype was observed a few times. The V gene is TRBV20-1, the J gene TRBJ1-2; 10 nucleotides align to TRBD1. With 5 bases clipped from V and 4 bases from J, the junction kept 7 bases outside the gene matches. The length of the CDR3 is 14 residues. In germline, CDR1 is DFQATT, CDR2 SNEGSKA (reference sequence). The CDR3, as DNA: TGCAGTGCTCCCCGGACAGGGGGGATCTATGGCTACACCTTC. It codes for CSAPRTGGIYGYTF.

This clonotype occurred many times. V gene TRBV7-2 combines with J gene TRBJ2-7, with 9 bases aligning to TRBD1. The trim removed 8 bases at V and 4 bases at J, leaving 9 bases unmatched. Germline V CDR1 and CDR2: SGHTA, FQGNSA. The CDR3 extends over 14 amino acids. CDR3 nucleotide sequence: TGTGCCAGCGTAGTACAGGGGGCTATATACGAGCAGTACTTC. This encodes CASVVQGAIYEQYF. The full variable domain, its missing parts supplied by reference TRBV7-2 and TRBJ2-7, is GAGVSQSPSNKVTEKGKDVELRCDPISGHTALYWYRQSLGQGLEFLIYFQGNSAPDKSGLPSDRFSAERTGGSVSTLTIQRTQQEDSAVYLCASVVQGAIYEQYFGPGTRLTVT.

This chain connects TRBV6-5 to TRBJ1-2, with 11 bases aligning to TRBD1. This CDR3 has 14 amino acids. Trimming cost V 7 bases and J 8 bases; bases outside gene matches: 9. CDR1 and CDR2 (germline): MNHEY, SVGAGI. The CDR3 coding sequence is TGTGCCAGCAAACCCGGGACAGGGGGTACAGGCTACACCTTC. This translates into CASKPGTGGTGYTF.

This clonotype came up many times. The rearrangement joins TRBV7-3 to TRBJ2-7; D possibly matches TRBD1 or TRBD2 (5 bases each). There are 13 residues in the CDR3. Trimming stripped 5 bases from V and 3 bases from J, with 11 bases between. The germline V gene encodes CDR1 SGHTA and CDR2 FQGTGA. The CDR3 protein is CASSTWDGYEQYF. CDR3 bases: TGTGCCAGCAGCACGTGGGACGGCTACGAGCAGTACTTC.

This clonotype was detected ten times or more. The CDR3 is CASSLARRQETQYF. CDR3 DNA sequence: TGTGCCAGCAGCCTGGCCCGTAGACAAGAGACCCAGTACTTC. This sequence joins TRBV5-4 and TRBJ2-5; no definite D call. This CDR3 region has 14 residues. V was trimmed by 4 bases and J by 2 bases, leaving 12 bases between them. Germline CDR1 is SGHNT and CDR2 is YYREEE (reference sequence). The full variable domain, in which reference TRBV5-4 and TRBJ2-5 provide the parts outside the CDR3, is ETGVTQSPTHLIKTRGQQVTLRCSSQSGHNTVSWYQQALGQGPQFIFQYYREEENGRGNFPPRFSGLQFPNYSSELNVNALELDDSALYLCASSLARRQETQYFGPGTRLLVL.

This clonotype has at least ten counts. The chain links TRBV5-4 to TRBJ2-3, with 7 positions matching TRBD1. The germline gives CDR1 SGHNT, CDR2 YYREEE (reference sequence). CDR3 length: 15 amino acids. With V trimmed by 4 bases and J by 6 bases, 11 bases remained unmatched. The CDR3 coding sequence is TGTGCCAGCAGCAACTCTGAGACAGGGTGGGATACGCAGTATTTT. Translating it yields CASSNSETGWDTQYF. The entire variable domain, with the rest obtained from reference TRBV5-4 and TRBJ2-3, is as follows: ETGVTQSPTHLIKTRGQQVTLRCSSQSGHNTVSWYQQALGQGPQFIFQYYREEENGRGNFPPRFSGLQFPNYSSELNVNALELDDSALYLCASSNSETGWDTQYFGPGTRLTVL.

The J gene is TRBJ2-3, the V gene TRBV4-1; no reliable D call. CDR3 length: 16 amino acids. The V gene's germline CDR1 is MGHRA and CDR2 YSYEKL. Trimming shortened V by 4 bases and J by 2 bases, and 16 bases separated the two germline ends. For the CDR3, the DNA is TGCGCCAGCAGCCTAACCTCCGACCTTACCACAGATACGCAGTATTTT. Protein: CASSLTSDLTTDTQYF.

This clonotype has a handful of counts. The V and J genes are TRBV2 and TRBJ2-1; the match to TRBD2 covers 12 bases. The CDR3 spans 15 residues. Per germline, CDR1 SNHLY and CDR2 FYNNEI. The J segment lost 7 bases and the V segment lost 10 bases, leaving 11 bases of the junction unmatched. The CDR3 is CATRGTSGGRNEQFF. CDR3 DNA: TGTGCCACCCGGGGAACTAGCGGGGGGAGAAATGAGCAGTTCTTC. Based on the CDR3 plus reference TRBV2 and TRBJ2-1, the full variable domain is EPEVTQTPSHQVTQMGQEVILRCVPISNHLYFYWYRQILGQKVEFLVSFYNNEISEKSEIFDDQFSVERPDGSNFTLKIRSTKLEDSAMYFCATRGTSGGRNEQFFGPGTRLTVL.

In its sample, this clonotype was seen a few times. This CDR3 is CASSLGGGVTDTQYF. The CDR3 nucleotides read TGTGCCAGCAGTTTAGGCGGGGGGGTCACAGATACGCAGTATTTT. The chain links TRBV12-3 or TRBV12-4 to TRBJ2-3; 9 bases align to TRBD2. This CDR3 is 15 amino acids long. V lost 1 base and J lost 2; bases outside the gene matches: 1.

At least ten counts were recorded for this clonotype. V usage is TRBV6-2 or TRBV6-3 and J usage is TRBJ1-5; TRBD1 might be the D (5 bases). This CDR3 region has 15 residues. Germline loops: CDR1 MNHEY, CDR2 SVGEGT. Trimming took off 0 bases at V and 0 bases at J, with 6 bases between the two ends. This CDR3 is CASSYSRVSNQPQHF. The CDR3 bases are TGTGCCAGCAGTTACTCCAGGGTTAGCAATCAGCCCCAGCATTTT.

The chain couples TRBV11-2 to TRBJ1-1, with TRBD1 identical over 8 bases. CDR3 size: 16 residues. In germline, CDR1 is SGHAT, CDR2 FQNNGV. With V trimmed by 0 bases and J by 2 bases, 5 bases remained unmatched. DNA for the CDR3: TGTGCCAGCAGCTTAGATCTGACAGGGGAAAACACTGAAGCTTTCTTT. Translated, it gives CASSLDLTGENTEAFF. The full variable domain, rest sourced from reference TRBV11-2 and TRBJ1-1, is EAGVAQSPRYKIIEKRQSVAFWCNPISGHATLYWYQQILGQGPKLLIQFQNNGVVDDSQLPKDRFSAERLKGVDSTLKIQPAKLEDSAVYLCASSLDLTGENTEAFFGQGTRLTVV.